Listed here are 24 T cell receptor beta chains from one sample, sequenced in a study of response to subunit inactivated influenza vaccine. In TCRdb, the RT-PCR reads were re-called with MiXCR into one record per CDR3 protein. The table has about 700,000 distinct CDR3 sequences, approximately 15% seen once; the top ten hold 6% to 8%. The sample consisted of PBMCs from blood, taken 14 to 15 days before vaccination. The receptors originated from a man over 45 who received an inactivated influenza vaccine.

This clonotype was counted at least ten times. The rearrangement uses TRBV18 and TRBJ2-4; 8 nucleotides align to TRBD1. The V segment lost 3 bases and the J segment 5 bases; nucleotides outside the gene matches: 6. CDR1 and CDR2 from the germline V gene are KGHSH and LQKENI. The CDR3 contains 15 residues. This CDR3 reads CASSPGQGAQNIQYF. The CDR3 DNA reads as TGTGCCAGCTCACCGGGGCAGGGGGCCCAAAACATTCAGTACTTC.

The chain recombines TRBV2 with TRBJ2-1; perhaps TRBD1 as D (6 bases). CDR1 SNHLY and CDR2 FYNNEI come from the germline V gene. Trimming stripped 3 bases from V and 7 bases from J, with 13 bases between. The CDR3 is made up of 14 amino acids. CDR3 sequence: CASSEQGPPNEQFF. Here the CDR3 DNA reads TGTGCCAGCAGTGAGCAGGGGCCCCCGAATGAGCAGTTCTTC.

This clonotype showed up many times. The chain joins TRBV6-1 to TRBJ1-5; TRBD1 aligns across 7 bases. Germline V gene lookup returns CDR1 MNHNS and CDR2 SASEGT. Trimming cost V 4 bases and J 2 bases; bases outside gene matches: 2. There are 14 residues in the CDR3. The CDR3 loop reads CASSAQGGNQPQHF. The CDR3 DNA reads TGTGCCAGCAGTGCCCAGGGGGGCAATCAGCCCCAGCATTTT.

This clonotype appeared many times. The CDR3 reads CSGGHWGELFF. CDR3 in DNA: TGCAGCGGGGGACATTGGGGGGAGCTGTTTTTT. The rearrangement links TRBV29-1 to TRBJ2-2; D might be TRBD1 (6 bases). This CDR3 region has 11 residues. V dropped 7 bases and J dropped 8 bases, with 11 bases sitting between them. Germline CDR1 and CDR2: SQVTM and ANQGSEA.

J is TRBJ1-4 and V is TRBV6-1, with D perhaps matching TRBD1 (5 bases). The CDR3 is 14 amino acids. From germline, CDR1 is MNHNS and CDR2 SASEGT. Trimming cost V 7 bases and J 7 bases, with 16 bases left between them. The CDR3 sequence is CASKVGRGGEKLFF. The CDR3 nucleotides are TGTGCCAGCAAAGTGGGCCGTGGGGGTGAAAAACTGTTTTTT.

This sequence joins TRBV11-2 and TRBJ2-1; TRBD2 agrees at 9 bases. The CDR3 runs to 17 residues. After removal of 2 bases from V and 2 bases from J, the junction contained 7 bases not matched to a gene. Germline-derived CDR1 and CDR2 are SGHAT and FQNNGV. CDR3 protein: CASSLNTGGGAYNEQFF. The CDR3 DNA is TGTGCCAGCAGCTTAAACACTGGCGGGGGGGCCTACAATGAGCAGTTCTTC.

The V call is TRBV11-3, the J call TRBJ2-1; 8 nucleotides match TRBD1. This CDR3 is built from 13 residues. The V and J ends lost 5 bases and 10 bases, in that order; junction bases with no gene match: 7. The V gene's germline CDR1 is SGHNT and CDR2 YENEEA. DNA for the CDR3: TGTGCCAGCAGCCCCCGGACAGGGTCGGAGCAGTTCTTC. Translation: CASSPRTGSEQFF.

This clonotype was seen a few times. This chain links TRBV5-1 with TRBJ2-5; TRBD2 agrees at 8 bases. V trimming: 2 bases; J trimming: 2 bases; junction bases outside the gene matches: 8. This CDR3 has 16 residues. Per the germline V gene, CDR1 is SGHRS and CDR2 is YFSETQ. The CDR3 DNA follows: TGCGCCAGCAGCTTTACTAGCGGAGCCTTTCAAGAGACCCAGTACTTC. Residues: CASSFTSGAFQETQYF.

This clonotype was seen a handful of times. J is TRBJ2-7 and V is TRBV4-3, with D perhaps TRBD1 or TRBD2 (5 bases each). The CDR3 contains 16 residues. V was trimmed by 1 base and J by 2 bases, leaving 15 bases between them. Germline V gives CDR1 LGHNA, CDR2 YSLEER. The CDR3 DNA reads TGCGCCAGCAGCCAAGCCCCGGTCGGGGCCGCCTACGAGCAGTACTTC. Translated, it gives CASSQAPVGAAYEQYF.

This clonotype was counted only a few times. V and J are TRBV6-5 and TRBJ2-7; TRBD1 matches 10 bases. The CDR3 has 15 amino acids. Losses at the gene ends were 2 bases for V and 2 bases for J; bases not matched to a gene: 3. Germline loops: CDR1 MNHEY, CDR2 SVGAGI. The CDR3 is CASSYRDRGTYEQYF. The CDR3 DNA is TGTGCCAGCAGTTACCGGGACAGGGGAACCTACGAGCAGTACTTC.

This clonotype was found a few times. The rearrangement links TRBV7-6 to TRBJ2-3; D not certain. Germline-derived CDR1 and CDR2 are SGHVS and FNYEAQ. This CDR3 has 15 residues. V was trimmed by 2 bases and J by 0 bases, leaving 9 bases between them. The CDR3 DNA is TGTGCCAGCAGCTTATATCTAGGGAGCACAGATACGCAGTATTTT. Amino acids: CASSLYLGSTDTQYF.

CDR3 in amino acids: CASSYSAEALFEQFF. In nucleotides, the CDR3 is TGTGCCAGCAGTTACTCGGCAGAAGCCTTATTTGAGCAGTTCTTC. The J gene is TRBJ2-1, the V gene TRBV6-5; D is unclear. Germline V gene data show CDR1 as MNHEY and CDR2 as SVGAGI. V was clipped by 0 bases and J by 9 bases, with 15 bases between them. This CDR3 has 15 amino acids.

The sample holds a few counts of this clonotype. V and J are TRBV6-2 or TRBV6-3 and TRBJ1-5; no firm D call. V lost 2 bases and J lost 0, with 5 bases in between. In germline, CDR1 is MNHEY, CDR2 SVGEGT. This CDR3 has 14 amino acids. The CDR3 DNA sequence: TGTGCCAGCAGTTACCCTACTAGCAATCAGCCCCAGCATTTT. It codes for CASSYPTSNQPQHF.

This clonotype was seen a handful of times. The CDR3 DNA is TGCGCCAGCAGCTTGGGGTGGCAGGGCGAACCTAACGAGCAGTACTTC. As protein: CASSLGWQGEPNEQYF. The chain carries TRBV5-1 and TRBJ2-7, with D tentatively TRBD1 (5 bases). The CDR3 contains 16 residues. Per the germline V gene, CDR1 is SGHRS and CDR2 is YFSETQ. The V end was cut by 0 bases, the J end by 5 bases, with 18 bases between. The full variable domain, with the rest looked up from reference TRBV5-1 and TRBJ2-7, is KAGVTQTPRYLIKTRGQQVTLSCSPISGHRSVSWYQQTPGQGLQFLFEYFSETQRNKGNFPGRFSGRQFSNSRSEMNVSTLELGDSALYLCASSLGWQGEPNEQYFGPGTRLTVT.

The table lists this clonotype with a few counts. J is TRBJ2-2 and V is TRBV4-3; D gene uncertain. The germline V gene encodes CDR1 LGHNA and CDR2 YSLEER. Trimming cost V 0 bases and J 7 bases, with 6 bases left between them. CDR3 length equals 13 residues. The CDR3 DNA is TGCGCCAGCAGCCAAGAATTAGGCGGGGAGCTGTTTTTT. The encoded protein is CASSQELGGELFF.

V is TRBV5-1 and J is TRBJ2-3; 8 nucleotides line up with TRBD2. The ends lost 3 bases at V and 0 bases at J; junction bases unmatched: 6. Germline V gene lookup returns CDR1 SGHRS and CDR2 YFSETQ. This CDR3 spans 16 amino acids. The CDR3 reads CASSYKGLESTDTQYF. CDR3 DNA sequence: TGCGCCAGCAGCTACAAGGGACTAGAGAGCACAGATACGCAGTATTTT.

Only a few counts were recorded for this clonotype. The chain recombines TRBV4-2 with TRBJ1-2; D is ambiguous. Germline V gene sequence: CDR1 LGHNA, CDR2 YNFKEQ. This CDR3 comprises 13 residues. V lost 0 bases to trimming and J lost 7 bases, with 9 bases between them. The DNA of the CDR3 is TGTGCCAGCAGCCAAGAGGGTCTAGGTGGCTACACCTTC. Residues: CASSQEGLGGYTF.

This clonotype came up many times. The chain has TRBV12-3 or TRBV12-4 and TRBJ2-1; tentative D call: TRBD2 (5 bases). Trimming shortened V by 8 bases and J by 15 bases, and 11 bases separated the two germline ends. CDR3 length: 9 amino acids. CDR3 DNA: TGTGCCAGCGGAGGATACCCGTTCTTC. Its protein is CASGGYPFF.

This clonotype was seen a few times. This CDR3 reads CSVDSFSNQFF. CDR3 DNA sequence: TGCAGCGTGGACTCATTTTCCAATCAGTTCTTC. The chain carries TRBV20-1 and TRBJ2-1; D is possibly TRBD2 (5 bases). The CDR3 runs 11 residues. Germline CDR1 reads DFQATT; CDR2 reads SNEGSKA (reference sequence).

This clonotype occurred a few times. The rearrangement uses TRBV7-2 and TRBJ1-2; D call uncertain. The CDR3 sequence is 13 residues long. Germline V gives CDR1 SGHTA, CDR2 FQGNSA. Trimming stripped 4 bases from V and 7 bases from J, with 13 bases between. Here the CDR3 reads CASSSPRRFGYTF. The CDR3 DNA reads TGTGCCAGCAGCTCCCCCCGCAGGTTTGGCTACACCTTC.

This clonotype was seen a handful of times. The rearrangement uses TRBV7-2 and TRBJ2-3, with D tentatively TRBD1 (6 bases). From germline, CDR1 is SGHTA and CDR2 FQGNSA. V shed 11 bases and J shed 1 base, with 16 bases lying between them. This CDR3 has 14 amino acids. The CDR3 coding sequence is TGTGCCCTTGGGGGCGCCTTTGGCACAGATACGCAGTATTTT. Residues: CALGGAFGTDTQYF. Looking up the rest from reference TRBV7-2 and TRBJ2-3 gives the full variable domain: GAGVSQSPSNKVTEKGKDVELRCDPISGHTALYWYRQSLGQGLEFLIYFQGNSAPDKSGLPSDRFSAERTGGSVSTLTIQRTQQEDSAVYLCALGGAFGTDTQYFGPGTRLTVL.

This clonotype came up a few times. This chain connects TRBV3-1 to TRBJ2-7; TRBD2 aligns across 10 bases. Germline values: CDR1 LGHDT, CDR2 YNNKEL (reference sequence). After removal of 8 bases from V and 0 bases from J, the junction contained 13 bases not matched to a gene. The CDR3 loop spans 17 amino acids. In DNA form, the CDR3 reads TGTGCCAGCCGAGGGGCCGGGACTAGCGAGAGCTCCTACGAGCAGTACTTC. As protein: CASRGAGTSESSYEQYF.

This clonotype came up a few times. The J gene is TRBJ1-1, the V gene TRBV4-2, with D hard to call. Germline V gene data show CDR1 as LGHNA and CDR2 as YNFKEQ. The CDR3 covers 14 residues. V was pared by 0 bases and J by 2 bases, with 7 bases between. CDR3 DNA sequence: TGTGCCAGCAGCCAAGATAAGAGAAACACTGAAGCTTTCTTT. This translates into CASSQDKRNTEAFF.

The genes are TRBV15 and TRBJ2-7; D remains unclear. Trimming pared 1 base from V and 1 base from J, leaving 8 bases between. CDR1 is LNHNV and CDR2 is YYDKDF in the germline V gene (reference sequence). The CDR3 has 14 residues. The CDR3 sequence is CATSRATLSYEQYF. The CDR3 DNA is TGTGCCACCAGCAGAGCAACTCTGTCCTACGAGCAGTACTTC. Full variable domain (rest looked up from reference TRBV15 and TRBJ2-7): DAMVIQNPRYQVTQFGKPVTLSCSQTLNHNVMYWYQQKSSQAPKLLFHYYDKDFNNEADTPDNFQSRRPNTSFCFLDIRSPGLGDTAMYLCATSRATLSYEQYFGPGTRLTVT.